This T cell receptor beta chain came from a study of prognosis after radiotherapy for stage I lung cancer. It was by two-round multiplex PCR that TCR beta CDR3 was amplified from genomic DNA. First-round PCR, the initial amplification, used primers specific to each TRBV and TRBJ gene. TCRdb reprocessed the multiplex PCR reads via MiXCR and lists one record per CDR3 protein. The data contain 11,000 to 15,000 distinct CDR3 sequences, about 30% of them singletons. Per the germline V gene, CDR1 is MNHGY and CDR2 is SVAAGI. Unmatched junction bases numbered 6, after V lost 4 bases and J lost 1 base. The CDR3 covers 18 residues. By share of the sample, this clonotype is medium-sized.

The material was PBMCs, obtained before or after stereotactic body radiation therapy (not recorded which). V is TRBV6-9 and J is TRBJ1-6, with 11 nucleotides matching TRBD1. The origin of this receptor is a donor over 45 with non-small cell lung cancer. CDR3 amino acids: CASSSGQGARSYNSPLHF. The CDR3 DNA reads TGTGCCAGCAGTTCAGGACAGGGGGCGCGGTCCTATAATTCACCCCTCCACTTT.